This paragraph covers one T cell receptor (beta chain) sequence. It is unclear where the CDR3 begins or ends on the DNA, so no DNA is shown, and the CDR3 is as TCRdb lists it. This sample was included in a study of technical replicates of blood from a handful of donors. The CDR3 is 15 amino acids long, termini counted. Germline values: CDR1 MDHEN, CDR2 SYDVKM. Clones were sequenced by immunoSEQ multiplex PCR, and TCRdb holds only the in-frame ones, with some missing. The sample consists of tens of thousands of clones, around 94% of them appearing once. The clonotype was recovered from a human donor in good health. The sample taken for sequencing was T cells isolated from PBMCs. This rearrangement joins TRBV28 to TRBJ2-1; the table's D gene call, TRBD1, was not cross checked with the DNA. The CDR3 here is CASSSSGQGADEQFF.